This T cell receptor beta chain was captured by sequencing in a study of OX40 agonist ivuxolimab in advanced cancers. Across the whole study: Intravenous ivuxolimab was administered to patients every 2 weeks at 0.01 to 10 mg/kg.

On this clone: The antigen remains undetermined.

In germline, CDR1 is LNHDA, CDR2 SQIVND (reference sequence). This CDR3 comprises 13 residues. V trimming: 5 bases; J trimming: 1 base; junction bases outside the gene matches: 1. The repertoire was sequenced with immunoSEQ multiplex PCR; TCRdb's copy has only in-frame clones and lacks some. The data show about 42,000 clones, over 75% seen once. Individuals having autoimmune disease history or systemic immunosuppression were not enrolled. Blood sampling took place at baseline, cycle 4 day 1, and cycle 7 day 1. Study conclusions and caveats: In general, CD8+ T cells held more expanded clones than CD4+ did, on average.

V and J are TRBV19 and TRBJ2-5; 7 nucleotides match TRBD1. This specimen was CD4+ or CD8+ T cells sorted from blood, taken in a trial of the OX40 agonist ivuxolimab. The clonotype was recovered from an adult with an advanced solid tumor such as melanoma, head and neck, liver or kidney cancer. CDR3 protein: CASSRDSQETQYF. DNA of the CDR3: TGTGCCAGTAGTCGGGACAGCCAAGAGACCCAGTACTTC.